A selection of T cell receptor beta chains follows, all from one sample in a study of cytomegalovirus exposure and HLA in healthy donors. Profiled with immunoSEQ multiplex PCR; TCRdb holds only in-frame clones, not every one. The sample consists of around 80,000 clones, 78% of them appearing once. Sample: PBMCs. Source of these receptors: a man younger than 35 in good health and CMV-seropositive. CDR3s include the opening cysteine and the closing phenylalanine or tryptophan. D genes are given only for firm matches. A row's size may be missing; if present it is once, few, many or a size class.

V: TRBV10-3; D: -; size: -; J: TRBJ2-7; CDR3: CAISESISRLVQYF; DNA: TGTGCCATCAGTGAGTCGATCTCAAGACTAGTTCAGTACTTC
V: TRBV4-2; D: -; size: few; J: TRBJ2-6; CDR3: CASSQDFRGAIHSGANVLTF; DNA: TGTGCCAGCAGCCAAGATTTCCGGGGGGCGATCCACTCTGGGGCCAACGTCCTGACTTTC
V: TRBV9; D: TRBD2; size: -; J: TRBJ2-3; CDR3: CASSVGLVATDTQYF; DNA: TGTGCCAGCAGCGTCGGACTAGTCGCCACAGATACGCAGTATTTT
V: TRBV2; D: -; size: few; J: TRBJ1-4; CDR3: CASSRVTEKLFF; DNA: TGTGCCAGCAGTCGAGTTACTGAAAAACTGTTTTTT
V: TRBV2; D: TRBD1; size: -; J: TRBJ1-1; CDR3: CASRSDRGRTEAFF; DNA: TGTGCCAGCAGGAGTGACAGGGGGCGCACTGAAGCTTTCTTT
V: TRBV28; D: TRBD1; size: -; J: TRBJ1-1; CDR3: CASSTRDRENTEAFF; DNA: TGTGCCAGCTCGACCCGGGACAGGGAGAACACTGAAGCTTTCTTT
V: TRBV18; D: TRBD1; size: -; J: TRBJ2-1; CDR3: CASSPGGLDRFAFF; DNA: TGTGCCAGCTCACCAGGCGGCTTGGACAGGTTTGCGTTCTTC
V: TRBV19; D: -; size: -; J: TRBJ1-5; CDR3: CASSILRYPGQADQPQHF; DNA: TGTGCCAGTAGTATCCTTAGATATCCAGGGCAGGCCGATCAGCCCCAGCATTTT
V: TRBV10-1; D: -; size: -; J: TRBJ2-2; CDR3: CASRGGFDTGELFF; DNA: TGCGCCAGCCGAGGGGGATTCGACACCGGGGAGCTGTTTTTT
V: TRBV6-5; D: -; size: -; J: TRBJ2-2; CDR3: CASSYYMRDTGELFF; DNA: TGTGCCAGCAGCTACTACATGCGGGACACCGGGGAGCTGTTTTTT
V: TRBV19; D: -; size: -; J: TRBJ2-5; CDR3: CASNGPGETQYF; DNA: TGTGCCAGCAACGGGCCAGGGGAGACCCAGTACTTC
V: TRBV7-9; D: TRBD1; size: -; J: TRBJ2-7; CDR3: CASSQGTGDFYEQYF; DNA: TGTGCCAGCAGCCAAGGGACAGGGGATTTCTACGAGCAGTACTTC
V: TRBV28; D: TRBD1; size: -; J: TRBJ2-7; CDR3: CASSFPGQVNARREQYF; DNA: TGTGCCAGCAGTTTCCCCGGACAGGTTAACGCTCGGCGGGAGCAGTACTTC
V: TRBV6-1; D: TRBD1; size: -; J: TRBJ1-1; CDR3: CASRATGGAEAFF; DNA: TGTGCCAGCAGAGCTACAGGGGGAGCTGAAGCTTTCTTT
V: TRBV27; D: -; size: -; J: TRBJ2-1; CDR3: CASSLLDEQFF; DNA: TGTGCCAGCAGTTTACTAGATGAGCAGTTCTTC
V: TRBV18; D: -; size: -; J: TRBJ1-1; CDR3: CASSPPQGLNTEAFF; DNA: TGTGCCAGCTCACCACCTCAGGGCCTGAACACTGAAGCTTTCTTT
V: TRBV6-6; D: -; size: -; J: TRBJ2-7; CDR3: CASSPTGYEQYF; DNA: TGTGCCAGCAGCCCGACTGGCTACGAGCAGTACTTC
V: TRBV6-1; D: -; size: -; J: TRBJ2-5; CDR3: CASSWAGKETQYF; DNA: TGTGCCAGCAGCTGGGCCGGTAAAGAGACCCAGTACTTC
V: TRBV5-1; D: TRBD1; size: -; J: TRBJ2-1; CDR3: CASSLQGMSSYNEQFF; DNA: TGCGCCAGCAGCTTACAGGGGATGAGCTCCTACAATGAGCAGTTCTTC
V: TRBV6-5; D: -; size: -; J: TRBJ1-2; CDR3: CASRDTANYGYTF; DNA: TGTGCCAGCAGAGATACAGCTAACTATGGCTACACCTTC
V: TRBV14; D: TRBD2; size: -; J: TRBJ2-5; CDR3: CASSQVAGGPFWETQYF; DNA: TGTGCCAGCAGCCAAGTGGCGGGAGGGCCCTTTTGGGAGACCCAGTACTTC
V: TRBV18; D: TRBD1; size: -; J: TRBJ1-5; CDR3: CASSPGTGGLQPQHF; DNA: TGTGCCAGCTCACCCGGGACAGGGGGCCTTCAGCCCCAGCATTTT
V: TRBV5-1; D: -; size: once; J: TRBJ1-1; CDR3: CASSYTGTEAFF; DNA: TGCGCCAGCAGCTACACAGGGACTGAAGCTTTCTTT
V: TRBV5-1; D: -; size: once; J: TRBJ2-5; CDR3: CASSGRGTQYF; DNA: TGCGCCAGCAGCGGGCGGGGGACCCAGTACTTC
V: TRBV4-2; D: TRBD2; size: -; J: TRBJ2-1; CDR3: CASSYLAGGHNEQFF; DNA: TGTGCCAGCAGCTACCTGGCGGGAGGGCACAATGAGCAGTTCTTC
V: TRBV9; D: TRBD1; size: -; J: TRBJ2-3; CDR3: CASSVVGQGGNTQYF; DNA: TGTGCCAGCAGCGTAGTTGGACAGGGGGGGAATACGCAGTATTTT
V: TRBV6-5; D: -; size: -; J: TRBJ2-2; CDR3: CASSYETGRIGELFF; DNA: TGTGCCAGCAGTTATGAGACAGGGAGGATCGGGGAGCTGTTTTTT
V: TRBV7-3; D: -; size: few; J: TRBJ2-7; CDR3: CASSWAASYEQYF; DNA: TGTGCCAGCAGCTGGGCAGCTTCCTACGAGCAGTACTTC
V: TRBV5-4; D: -; size: -; J: TRBJ1-1; CDR3: CATWGGVFTEAFF; DNA: TGTGCCACCTGGGGCGGGGTTTTTACTGAAGCTTTCTTT
V: TRBV6-5; D: -; size: -; J: TRBJ1-5; CDR3: CASSPGTHQPQHF; DNA: TGTGCCAGCAGTCCAGGCACCCATCAGCCCCAGCATTTT